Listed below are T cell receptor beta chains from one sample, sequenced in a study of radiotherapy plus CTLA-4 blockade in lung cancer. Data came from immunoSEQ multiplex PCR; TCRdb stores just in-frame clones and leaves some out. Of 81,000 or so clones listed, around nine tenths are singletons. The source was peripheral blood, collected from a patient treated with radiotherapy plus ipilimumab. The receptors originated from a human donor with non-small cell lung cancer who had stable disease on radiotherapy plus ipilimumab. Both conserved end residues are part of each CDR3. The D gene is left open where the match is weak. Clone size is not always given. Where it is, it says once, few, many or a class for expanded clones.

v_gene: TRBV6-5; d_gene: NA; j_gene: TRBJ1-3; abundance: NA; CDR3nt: TGTGCCAGCAGTTATAGGGGATCGGGAAACACCATATATTTT; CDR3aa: CASSYRGSGNTIYF
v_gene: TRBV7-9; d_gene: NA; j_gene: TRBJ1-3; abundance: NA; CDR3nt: TGTGCCAGCAGCTTGAGGACTCGGTCCGAAAACACCATATATTTT; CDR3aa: CASSLRTRSENTIYF
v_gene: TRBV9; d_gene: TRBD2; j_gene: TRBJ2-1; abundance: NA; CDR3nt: TGTGCCAGCAGCGTAGTGGAAGCGGGAGGGCAGGAGCAGTTCTTC; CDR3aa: CASSVVEAGGQEQFF
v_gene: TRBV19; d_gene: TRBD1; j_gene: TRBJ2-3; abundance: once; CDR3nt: TGTGCCAGTAAGGACAGGGCCATAGATACGCAGTATTTT; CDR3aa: CASKDRAIDTQYF
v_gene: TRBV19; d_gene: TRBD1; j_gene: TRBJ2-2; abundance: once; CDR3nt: TGTGCCAGTAGTATCGGACAGGGGCTATACACCGGGGAGCTGTTTTTT; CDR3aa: CASSIGQGLYTGELFF
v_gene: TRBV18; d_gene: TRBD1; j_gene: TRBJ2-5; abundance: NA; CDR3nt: TGTGCCAGCTCACCCCGGACAGGTCAGGAGACCCAGTACTTC; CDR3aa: CASSPRTGQETQYF
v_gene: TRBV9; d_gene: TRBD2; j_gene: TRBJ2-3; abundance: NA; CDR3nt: TGTGCCAGCAGCGTTAGCGGGGGGGTCACAGATACGCAGTATTTT; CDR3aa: CASSVSGGVTDTQYF
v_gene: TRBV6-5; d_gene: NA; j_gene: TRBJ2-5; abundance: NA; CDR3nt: TGTGCCAGCAGTTACTCGAATTGGGGTCAAGAGACCCAGTACTTC; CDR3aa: CASSYSNWGQETQYF
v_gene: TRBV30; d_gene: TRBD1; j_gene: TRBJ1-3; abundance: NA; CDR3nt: TGTGCCTGGAGTGTACGGGGACAGTTGAAAGGAAACACCATATATTTT; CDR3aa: CAWSVRGQLKGNTIYF
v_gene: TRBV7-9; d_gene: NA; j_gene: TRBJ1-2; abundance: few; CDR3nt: TGTGCCAGCAGCCCACAGAGTTTTGTCGGCTACACCTTC; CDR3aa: CASSPQSFVGYTF
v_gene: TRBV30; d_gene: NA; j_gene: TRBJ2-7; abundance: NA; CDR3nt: TGTGCCTGGTCCCGAAACGACGAGCAGTACTTC; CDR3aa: CAWSRNDEQYF
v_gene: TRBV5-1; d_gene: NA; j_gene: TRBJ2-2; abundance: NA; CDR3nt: TGCGCCAGCAGGACCGGGCCCCTCGACACCGGGGAGCTGTTTTTT; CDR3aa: CASRTGPLDTGELFF
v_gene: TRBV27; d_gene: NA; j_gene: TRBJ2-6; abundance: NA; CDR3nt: TGTGCCAGCAGTTACCTGCGGGACTTTAACTCTGGGGCCAACGTCCTGACTTTC; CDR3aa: CASSYLRDFNSGANVLTF
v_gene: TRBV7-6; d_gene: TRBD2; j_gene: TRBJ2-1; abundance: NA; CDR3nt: TGTGCCAGCAGCTCAGCGGGAGGCTCCTACAATGAGCAGTTCTTC; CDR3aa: CASSSAGGSYNEQFF
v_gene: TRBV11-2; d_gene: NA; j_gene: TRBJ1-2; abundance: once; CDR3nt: TGTGCCAGCAGTCCGCAGGGGAGAAGCAACTATGGCTACACCTTC; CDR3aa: CASSPQGRSNYGYTF
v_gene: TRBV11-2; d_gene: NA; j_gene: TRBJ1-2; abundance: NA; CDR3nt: TGTGCCAGCAGCTTTTTAGGCGGGGGCTACACCTTC; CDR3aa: CASSFLGGGYTF
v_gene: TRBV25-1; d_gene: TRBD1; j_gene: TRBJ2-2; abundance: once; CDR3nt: TGTGCCAGCGGCTTGGGACAGGGCTACACCGGGGAGCTGTTTTTT; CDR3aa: CASGLGQGYTGELFF
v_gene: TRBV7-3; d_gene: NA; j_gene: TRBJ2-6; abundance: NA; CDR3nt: TGTGCCAGCAGTCCTGGACCGCCCTCTGGGGCCAACGTCCTGACTTTC; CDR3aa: CASSPGPPSGANVLTF
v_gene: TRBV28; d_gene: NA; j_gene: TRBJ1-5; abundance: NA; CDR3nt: TGTGCCAGCAGTTCCTACAGGGAAAGCAATCAGCCCCAGCATTTT; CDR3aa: CASSSYRESNQPQHF
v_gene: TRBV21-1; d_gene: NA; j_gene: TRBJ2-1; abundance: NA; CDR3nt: TGTGCCAGCCTCCCTGGCGGGAGAGACAATGAGCAGTTCTTC; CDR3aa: CASLPGGRDNEQFF
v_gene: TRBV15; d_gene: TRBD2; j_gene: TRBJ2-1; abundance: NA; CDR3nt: TGTGCCACCAGCAGAGATATTTTAGCGGGGAACAATGAGCAGTTCTTC; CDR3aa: CATSRDILAGNNEQFF
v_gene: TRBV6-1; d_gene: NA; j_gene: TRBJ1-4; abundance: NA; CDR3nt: TGTGCCAGTTCTTGGACAGCATCGTATGAAAAACTGTTTTTT; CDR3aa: CASSWTASYEKLFF
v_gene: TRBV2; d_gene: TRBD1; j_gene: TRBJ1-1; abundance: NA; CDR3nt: TGTGCCAGCAGGCTAGACAGGGAAGAAGCTTTCTTT; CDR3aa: CASRLDREEAFF
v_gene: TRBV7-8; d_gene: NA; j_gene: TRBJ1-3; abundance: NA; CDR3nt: TGTGCCAGCGTGGCTGGAAACACCATATATTTT; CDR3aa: CASVAGNTIYF
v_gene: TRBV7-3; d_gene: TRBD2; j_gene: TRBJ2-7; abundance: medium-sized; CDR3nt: TGTGCCAGCAGCCCGGGGACTAGCGGCTACGAGCAGTACTTC; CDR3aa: CASSPGTSGYEQYF
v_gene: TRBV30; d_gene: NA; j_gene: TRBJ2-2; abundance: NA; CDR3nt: TGTGCCTGGAGTGACGGGACACCGAACACCGGGGAGCTGTTTTTT; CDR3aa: CAWSDGTPNTGELFF
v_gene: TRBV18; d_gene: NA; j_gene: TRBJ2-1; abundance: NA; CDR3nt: TGTGCCAGCTCACCGCGCAATGAGCAGTTCTTC; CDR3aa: CASSPRNEQFF
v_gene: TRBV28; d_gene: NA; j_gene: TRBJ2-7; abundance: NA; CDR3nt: TGTGCCACCGGGAAGAGCGGCCCTACCTACGAGCAGTACTTC; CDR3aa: CATGKSGPTYEQYF
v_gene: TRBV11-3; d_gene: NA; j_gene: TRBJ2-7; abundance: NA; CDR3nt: TGTGCCAGCAGCTCTGGGAACAGGGTTGGGTCCTACGAGCAGTACTTC; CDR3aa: CASSSGNRVGSYEQYF
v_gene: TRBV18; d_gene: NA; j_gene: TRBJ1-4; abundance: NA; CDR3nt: TGTGCCAGCGGACCGGCCGGGGCTAATGAAAAACTGTTTTTT; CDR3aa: CASGPAGANEKLFF
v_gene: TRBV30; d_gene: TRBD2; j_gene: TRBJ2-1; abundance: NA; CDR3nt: TGTGCCTGGAGTGTAATGGGCGGGAGGCCACCCTACAATGAGCAGTTCTTC; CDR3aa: CAWSVMGGRPPYNEQFF
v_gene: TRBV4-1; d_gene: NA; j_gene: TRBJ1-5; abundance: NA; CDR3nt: TGCGCCAGCAGCCCCGAACAGGGAGGTCAGCCCCAGCATTTT; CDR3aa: CASSPEQGGQPQHF
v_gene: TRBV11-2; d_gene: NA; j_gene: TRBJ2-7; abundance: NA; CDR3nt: TGTGCCAGCAGCTCCGTGAGGGGTAGGGCTTACGAGCAGTACTTC; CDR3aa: CASSSVRGRAYEQYF
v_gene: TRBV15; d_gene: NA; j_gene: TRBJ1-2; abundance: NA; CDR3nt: TGTGCCACCAGCAGAGGTGGGACAAACTATGGCTACACCTTC; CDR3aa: CATSRGGTNYGYTF
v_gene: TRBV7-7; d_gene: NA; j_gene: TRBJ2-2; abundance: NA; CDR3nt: TGTGCTAGCAGCTTAGCCGTGGGAACCGGGGAGCTGTTTTTT; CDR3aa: CASSLAVGTGELFF
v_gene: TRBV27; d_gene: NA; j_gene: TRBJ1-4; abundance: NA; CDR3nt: TGTGCCAGCAGCTTGCCCCGAGGAGAAAAACTGTTTTTT; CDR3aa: CASSLPRGEKLFF
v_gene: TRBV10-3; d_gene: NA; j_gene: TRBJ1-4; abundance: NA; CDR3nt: TGTGCCATCAGTGCGGGGGAGACTAATGAAAAACTGTTTTTT; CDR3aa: CAISAGETNEKLFF
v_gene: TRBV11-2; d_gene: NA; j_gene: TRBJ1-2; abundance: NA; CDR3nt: TGTGCCAGCAGCCCACCGACAGCCTATGGCTACACCTTC; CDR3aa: CASSPPTAYGYTF
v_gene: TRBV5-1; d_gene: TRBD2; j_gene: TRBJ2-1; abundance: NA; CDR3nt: TGCGCCAGCAGCTTGACCTCTCCGGGACTAGCGGGAGGACCGTTTACTGAGCAGTTCTTC; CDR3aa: CASSLTSPGLAGGPFTEQFF
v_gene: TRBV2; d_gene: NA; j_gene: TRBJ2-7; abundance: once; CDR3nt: TGTGCCAGCAACGAAGGCGGGACAAGGGCCTACGAGCAGTACTTC; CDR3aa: CASNEGGTRAYEQYF
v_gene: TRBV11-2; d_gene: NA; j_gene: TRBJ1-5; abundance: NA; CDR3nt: TGTGCCAGCAGCTTAGATTTACATAGCAATCAGCCCCAGCATTTT; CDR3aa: CASSLDLHSNQPQHF
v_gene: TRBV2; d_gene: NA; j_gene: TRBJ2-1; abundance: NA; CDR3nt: TGTGCCAGTTCCTCTCGTAGGGGTCCCTACAATGAGCAGTTCTTC; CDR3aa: CASSSRRGPYNEQFF
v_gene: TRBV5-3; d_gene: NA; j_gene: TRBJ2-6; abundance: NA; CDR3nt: TGTGCCAGAAGATACGGGTCCTTACACGGATACTCTGGGGCCAACGTCCTGACTTTC; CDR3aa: CARRYGSLHGYSGANVLTF
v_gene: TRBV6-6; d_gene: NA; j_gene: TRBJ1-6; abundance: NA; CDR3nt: TGTGCCAGCAGTCCCCGGGACACGAGAAATTCACCCCTCCACTTT; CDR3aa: CASSPRDTRNSPLHF
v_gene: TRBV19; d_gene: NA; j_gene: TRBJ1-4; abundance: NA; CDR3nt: TGTGCCAGTAGTATAGGTGACCCCTCAACTAATGAAAAACTGTTTTTT; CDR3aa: CASSIGDPSTNEKLFF
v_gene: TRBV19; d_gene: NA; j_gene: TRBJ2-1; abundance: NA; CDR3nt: TGTGCCAGTAGTCTATTCCCTACGGGGAGGAGCTCCTACAATGAGCAGTTCTTC; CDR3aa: CASSLFPTGRSSYNEQFF
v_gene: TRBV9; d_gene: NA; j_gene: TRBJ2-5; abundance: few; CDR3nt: TGTGCCAGCAGCCCCCGGGGGCAGTACCAAGAGACCCAGTACTTC; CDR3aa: CASSPRGQYQETQYF
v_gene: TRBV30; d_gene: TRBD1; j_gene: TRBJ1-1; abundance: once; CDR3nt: TGTGCCTGGAGCCAGGGGGCACCTGAAGCTTTCTTT; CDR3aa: CAWSQGAPEAFF
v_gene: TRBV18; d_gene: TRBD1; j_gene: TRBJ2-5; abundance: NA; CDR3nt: TGTGCCAGCTCACCGAACTACAGGGGGTACCAAGAGACCCAGTACTTC; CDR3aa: CASSPNYRGYQETQYF
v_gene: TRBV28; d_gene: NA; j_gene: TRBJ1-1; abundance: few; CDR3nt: TGTGCCAGCAGTACAGGGAACACTGAAGCTTTCTTT; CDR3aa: CASSTGNTEAFF
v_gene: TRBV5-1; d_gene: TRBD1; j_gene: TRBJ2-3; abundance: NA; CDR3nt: TGCGCCAGCAGCCCAACAGGGGGCAAACAGCCGGATACGCAGTATTTT; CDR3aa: CASSPTGGKQPDTQYF
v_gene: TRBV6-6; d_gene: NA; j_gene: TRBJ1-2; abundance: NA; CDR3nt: TGTGCCAGCAGTTACCCAGTCACAGGCGACTATGGCTACACCTTC; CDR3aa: CASSYPVTGDYGYTF
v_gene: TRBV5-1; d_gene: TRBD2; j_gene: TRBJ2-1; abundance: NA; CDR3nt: TGCGCCAGCAGCTTGGCCGGATATAGCGGGAGACCGAATGAGCAGTTCTTC; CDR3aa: CASSLAGYSGRPNEQFF